The 22 T cell receptor beta chains listed next were all sequenced from one sample in a study of CD8 T cells in Susac syndrome. Roughly 0.45 to 1 ug RNA was reverse transcribed with random hexamers. Using its own MiXCR run on the immunoSEQ multiplex PCR reads, TCRdb lists one record per CDR3 protein. The repertoire has 400,000 or so distinct CDR3 sequences, around 83% of them found once; the top ten carry 0.12%. The sample was CD8+ T cells from PBMCs. These receptors all stem from a human donor with multiple sclerosis.

The chain uses TRBV19 and TRBJ1-2; D not resolved. CDR1 is LNHDA, CDR2 SQIVND, per germline (reference sequence). V was cut by 3 bases and J by 2 bases, with 10 bases left in between. The CDR3 consists of 14 residues. The CDR3 region has the DNA TGTGCCAGTAGTATTGAGGATTGGAACTATGGCTACACCTTC. Protein sequence: CASSIEDWNYGYTF.

V gene TRBV29-1 combines with J gene TRBJ2-7; D perhaps matches TRBD1 (6 bases). V was clipped by 5 bases and J by 0 bases, with 11 bases between them. Germline assignment: CDR1 SQVTM and CDR2 ANQGSEA. This CDR3 is built from 13 residues. CDR3 sequence (DNA): TGCAGCGTTCCGGACAGTTCCTCCTACGAGCAGTACTTC. Protein sequence: CSVPDSSSYEQYF.

The V gene is TRBV4-1, the J gene TRBJ2-7; 9 positions agree with TRBD1. The CDR3 is made up of 15 amino acids. Trimming removed 1 base from V and 3 bases from J; junction bases left unmatched: 4. CDR1 MGHRA and CDR2 YSYEKL come from the germline V gene. The DNA for the CDR3 is TGCGCCAGCAGCCAAGTCAAGGGACAGGGCTACGAGCAGTACTTC. Its protein is CASSQVKGQGYEQYF.

This clonotype was seen a handful of times. The V call is TRBV10-3, the J call TRBJ2-7; D perhaps matches TRBD1 (6 bases). With 7 bases removed from V and 6 bases from J, the gap between germline ends came to 13 bases. The CDR3 sequence is 12 residues long. Germline-derived CDR1 and CDR2 are ENHRY and SYGVKD. DNA for the CDR3: TGTGCCATCAATGGGGACAAATTCGAGCAGTACTTC. This gives the protein CAINGDKFEQYF.

This chain connects TRBV27 to TRBJ1-5; D uncertain. CDR3 length equals 13 residues. The ends were cut back, 5 bases at V and 4 bases at J, with 9 bases in the middle. Germline CDR1 and CDR2: MNHEY and SMNVEV (reference sequence). This CDR3 reads CASSPGVNQPQHF. The CDR3, as DNA: TGTGCCAGCAGTCCAGGAGTTAATCAGCCCCAGCATTTT.

This clonotype was detected once. The V and J genes are TRBV27 and TRBJ1-1; maybe TRBD1 (6 bases). Trimming removed 4 bases from V and 3 bases from J, with 9 bases in between. The CDR3 consists of 13 residues. Per the germline V gene, CDR1 is MNHEY and CDR2 is SMNVEV (reference sequence). CDR3 coding DNA: TGTGCCAGCAGTTGGAGGGGGGACACTGAAGCTTTCTTT. Its translation is CASSWRGDTEAFF.

V and J are TRBV6-8 and TRBJ1-5, with D possibly being TRBD1 (6 bases). Germline-derived CDR1 and CDR2 are MNHGY and SAAAGT. This CDR3 comprises 18 residues. V lost 0 bases and J 0 bases, leaving 15 bases between the germline ends. The CDR3 loop reads CASSYSRTATYSNQPQHF. DNA of the CDR3: TGTGCCAGCAGTTACTCCCGGACAGCAACCTATAGCAATCAGCCCCAGCATTTT.

The V call is TRBV20-1, the J call TRBJ1-5, with a possible D match to TRBD1 (5 bases). V gave up 1 base and J gave up 4 bases, with 14 bases separating them. Germline CDR1 is DFQATT and CDR2 is SNEGSKA (reference sequence). The CDR3 length is 15 residues. CDR3 DNA: TGCAGTGCTAGAGGTCCCGGGGGGAGAAATCAGCCCCAGCATTTT. Translated: CSARGPGGRNQPQHF.

The rearrangement joins TRBV20-1 to TRBJ1-3; 7 bases line up with TRBD1. This CDR3 spans 15 amino acids. V shed 1 base, J shed 3 bases, and the junction held 6 bases outside the gene matches. The germline gives CDR1 DFQATT, CDR2 SNEGSKA (reference sequence). As DNA, the CDR3 is TGCAGTGCTAGAGGACAGGGTGTCGATGGAAACACCATATATTTT. Amino acids: CSARGQGVDGNTIYF.

This rearrangement joins TRBV4-1 to TRBJ2-1; D might be TRBD2 (6 bases). V was cut by 5 bases and J by 5 bases, with 16 bases left in between. The CDR3 runs to 15 residues. CDR1 and CDR2 (germline): MGHRA, YSYEKL. CDR3 amino acids: CASSTREGLHNEQFF. The CDR3, as DNA: TGCGCCAGCAGCACTCGAGAGGGACTCCACAATGAGCAGTTCTTC.

V usage is TRBV4-2 and J usage is TRBJ2-3; 7 bases fit TRBD2. V lost 2 bases, J lost 1 base, and 9 bases stayed unmatched. Germline V CDR1 and CDR2: LGHNA, YNFKEQ. The CDR3 is made up of 17 amino acids. The CDR3 DNA reads TGTGCCAGCAGCCAAACCCCAGGACTAGAGGGCACAGATACGCAGTATTTT. Protein sequence: CASSQTPGLEGTDTQYF.

The V and J genes are TRBV21-1 and TRBJ1-3. TRBV21-1 is labeled a pseudogene. The CDR3 sequence is 15 residues long. The CDR3 nucleotides are TGTGCCAGCAACCTCAATAAGCTCTCTGGAAACACCATATATTTT. Its translation: CASNLNKLSGNTIYF.

The rearrangement joins TRBV6-5 to TRBJ2-2; no definite D call. V shed 3 bases and J shed 1 base, with 6 bases lying between them. Germline lookup yields CDR1 MNHEY and CDR2 SVGAGI. The CDR3 covers 14 residues. CDR3 amino acids: CASSYEVNTGELFF. CDR3 nucleotides: TGTGCCAGCAGTTATGAGGTGAACACCGGGGAGCTGTTTTTT.

This CDR3 is CASTHLGFRTRSTDTQYF. The CDR3 DNA sequence: TGTGCCAGCACCCACTTAGGCTTTAGGACTAGAAGCACAGATACGCAGTATTTT. The J gene is TRBJ2-3, the V gene TRBV6-1, with TRBD2 identical over 7 bases. The J segment lost 0 bases and the V segment lost 7 bases, leaving 16 bases of the junction unmatched. This CDR3 has 18 residues. Germline CDR1 is MNHNS and CDR2 is SASEGT.

CDR3 sequence (DNA): TGTGCCAGCAGCCCGGTAGGACCCGGGGAGCTGTTTTTT. This sequence encodes CASSPVGPGELFF. This chain links TRBV7-2 with TRBJ2-2; D unresolved. Germline lookup yields CDR1 SGHTA and CDR2 FQGNSA. Trimming cost V 5 bases and J 6 bases, with 10 bases left between them. CDR3 length: 13 amino acids. Complete variable domain (other parts from reference TRBV7-2 and TRBJ2-2): GAGVSQSPSNKVTEKGKDVELRCDPISGHTALYWYRQSLGQGLEFLIYFQGNSAPDKSGLPSDRFSAERTGGSVSTLTIQRTQQEDSAVYLCASSPVGPGELFFGEGSRLTVL.

V is TRBV6-1 and J is TRBJ1-5; maybe TRBD1 (6 bases). Germline CDR1 reads MNHNS; CDR2 reads SASEGT. The CDR3 contains 15 residues. V was pared by 2 bases and J by 0 bases, with 8 bases between. CDR3 protein: CASSERGGSNQPQHF. The CDR3 DNA is TGTGCCAGCAGTGAAAGGGGGGGTAGCAATCAGCCCCAGCATTTT.

The V gene is TRBV7-9, the J gene TRBJ1-1, with D unresolved. Germline CDR1 and CDR2: SEHNR and FQNEAQ (reference sequence). Trimming removed 4 bases from V and 10 bases from J, with 16 bases in between. The CDR3 sequence is 13 residues long. CDR3 protein: CASSSDTGPGAFF. CDR3 bases: TGTGCCAGCAGCTCAGATACCGGGCCGGGAGCTTTCTTT.

The chain is built from TRBV20-1 and TRBJ2-2; tentatively, D is TRBD2 (6 bases). The CDR3 length is 17 residues. Germline CDR1 DFQATT, CDR2 SNEGSKA (reference sequence). Trimming removed 0 bases from V and 4 bases from J, with 18 bases in between. The CDR3, as DNA: TGCAGTGCTAGAGATTTAGAGGGAGCGGGCAGCACCGGGGAGCTGTTTTTT. This codes for CSARDLEGAGSTGELFF.

The chain combines TRBV11-2 with TRBJ2-2; D is ambiguous. Germline V lookup: CDR1 SGHAT, CDR2 FQNNGV. The CDR3 runs to 13 residues. The germline V and J ends were trimmed by 0 bases and 7 bases, with 6 bases remaining between them. The CDR3: CASSLDPGGELFF. The CDR3 DNA follows: TGTGCCAGCAGCTTAGATCCCGGCGGGGAGCTGTTTTTT. The full variable domain, with the rest looked up from reference TRBV11-2 and TRBJ2-2, is EAGVAQSPRYKIIEKRQSVAFWCNPISGHATLYWYQQILGQGPKLLIQFQNNGVVDDSQLPKDRFSAERLKGVDSTLKIQPAKLEDSAVYLCASSLDPGGELFFGEGSRLTVL.

This sequence joins TRBV30 and TRBJ2-1; TRBD1 aligns across 9 bases. The ends lost 1 base at V and 6 bases at J; junction bases unmatched: 10. The CDR3 consists of 16 residues. CDR1 and CDR2 from the germline V gene are GTSNPN and SVGIG (reference sequence). In DNA form, the CDR3 reads TGTGCCTGGAGTGGGCCCGACAGGGGGGCATCCAATGAGCAGTTCTTC. Translated, it gives CAWSGPDRGASNEQFF.

The rearrangement links TRBV9 to TRBJ2-2, with TRBD2 matching over 13 bases. In germline, CDR1 is SGDLS, CDR2 YYNGEE. The CDR3 runs 17 residues. The J segment lost 6 bases and the V segment lost 2 bases, leaving 7 bases of the junction unmatched. CDR3 protein: CASSVDGTSGMAGELFF. The CDR3 region has the DNA TGTGCCAGCAGCGTGGACGGGACTAGCGGGATGGCCGGGGAGCTGTTTTTT.

The chain has TRBV6-4 and TRBJ2-1, with TRBD2 matching over 11 bases. Losses at the gene ends were 3 bases for V and 7 bases for J; bases not matched to a gene: 5. CDR1 and CDR2 from the germline V gene are MRHNA and SNTAGT. CDR3 length: 15 residues. The chain's CDR3 is CASSDVSGGANEQFF. CDR3 DNA sequence: TGTGCCAGCAGTGATGTTAGCGGGGGGGCGAATGAGCAGTTCTTC.